This T cell receptor beta chain was identified during a study of T cell repertoires in ileal Crohn's disease. Study context: Postoperative therapy was given to about half: fewer than 14 thiopurines, some 18 anti-TNF agents. General observations from the study: Sorted CD8 T cells held more high-frequency clones than CD4.

Eligibility required adulthood, ileal or ileocolonic Crohn's disease and indicated ileocolonic resection. The CDR3 contains 17 residues. V trimming: 5 bases; J trimming: 1 base; junction bases outside the gene matches: 8. CDR1 is SEHNR and CDR2 is FQNEAQ in the germline V gene (reference sequence). Generated by immunoSEQ multiplex PCR, the TCRdb table keeps only in-frame clones and is missing some. The repertoire includes approximately 7,500 clones, 95% to 97% of them detected once, and approximately 0.2% sits in the top ten. As to this clone: Its antigen is currently unknown.

The chain uses TRBV7-9 and TRBJ2-2; TRBD2 agrees at 9 bases. The sequencing input was ileal tissue. The clonotype originates from an adult with Crohn's disease. CDR3 sequence reads: CASSDIVSGGNTGELFF. CDR3 DNA: TGTGCCAGCAGCGATATAGTTAGCGGGGGGAACACCGGGGAGCTGTTTTTT.